The sequence of this T cell receptor beta chain was determined in a study of T cell changes during pregnancy in multiple sclerosis. Produced via immunoSEQ multiplex PCR; TCRdb's table is partial and in-frame only. Of some 80,000 clones in the sample, 92% were seen once. The CDR3 runs 15 residues. Germline assignment: CDR1 SGHAT and CDR2 FQDESV (reference sequence). V lost 0 bases and J lost 2, with 8 bases in between. This chain connects TRBV11-1 to TRBJ1-3; a weak D match, TRBD1 (6 bases). The origin of this receptor is a female donor with multiple sclerosis, enrolled in a pregnancy study. Sequencing used peripheral blood, obtained before pregnancy. The CDR3 here is CASSLAQGTGNTIYF. CDR3 sequence (DNA): TGTGCCAGCAGCTTAGCGCAGGGGACTGGAAACACCATATATTTT.